This is a list of T cell receptor beta chains from one sample in a study of OX40 agonist ivuxolimab in advanced cancers. Some clones are missing from TCRdb's copy, which holds only in-frame ones; the method was immunoSEQ multiplex PCR. The sample holds roughly 41,000 clones, 89% seen once. Source: CD4+ or CD8+ T cells sorted from blood, taken in a trial of the OX40 agonist ivuxolimab. The receptors shown here come from an adult with an advanced solid tumor such as melanoma, head and neck, liver or kidney cancer. The CDR3 runs from the conserved cysteine through the conserved F or W. A D gene is named only where the DNA matches it firmly. A clone size is listed for some rows: how often the clone was seen (once, few, many), or a class if it is expanded.

D	J	V	size	CDR3	DNA
.	TRBJ1-5	TRBV6-4	.	CVSSGAICRTGNQPQHF	TGTGTCAGCAGTGGGGCAATCTGCCGTACGGGCAATCAGCCCCAGCATTTT
.	TRBJ1-1	TRBV5-1	.	CASSLGTANTEAFF	TGCGCCAGCAGCTTGGGGACGGCGAACACTGAAGCTTTCTTT
.	TRBJ2-7	TRBV27	once	CASSLIQGPYEQYF	TGTGCCAGCAGTTTAATCCAGGGCCCCTACGAGCAGTACTTC
.	TRBJ1-5	TRBV21-1	.	CASSNWPLGPFNQPQHF	TGTGCCAGCAGCAACTGGCCATTGGGACCCTTCAATCAGCCCCAGCATTTT
.	TRBJ1-2	TRBV6-5	.	CASSGADHMVDTF	TGTGCCAGTTCCGGGGCAGATCATATGGTCGACACCTTC
.	TRBJ2-5	TRBV6-1	.	CASSELGRGQQETQYF	TGTGCCAGCAGTGAACTGGGGCGGGGGCAACAAGAGACCCAGTACTTC
.	TRBJ2-4	TRBV21-1	.	CASRPGLGAKNIQYF	TGTGCCAGCAGACCGGGACTGGGGGCCAAAAACATTCAGTACTTC
TRBD1	TRBJ1-4	TRBV23-1	.	CASSPAGGPNEKLFF	TGCGCCAGCAGTCCCGCAGGGGGTCCTAATGAAAAACTGTTTTTT
.	TRBJ1-2	TRBV4-2	few	CASSHLEVHGYTF	TGTGCCAGCAGCCATCTGGAGGTACATGGCTACACCTTC
.	TRBJ2-1	TRBV9	.	CASSVGVGHEQFF	TGTGCCAGCAGCGTAGGGGTCGGCCATGAGCAGTTCTTC
.	TRBJ1-5	TRBV5-8	.	CASTFGGSQPQHF	TGTGCCAGCACCTTTGGGGGGAGTCAGCCCCAGCATTTT
.	TRBJ2-2	TRBV9	.	CASSAPGLNTGELFF	TGTGCCAGCAGCGCACCGGGACTTAACACCGGGGAGCTGTTTTTT
TRBD1	TRBJ2-3	TRBV4-3	once	CASSQAGQLSYTQYF	TGCGCCAGCAGCCAAGCGGGACAGCTGTCGTATACGCAGTATTTT
TRBD2	TRBJ2-1	TRBV7-9	once	CASSQPGLAVVLSYNEQFF	TGTGCCAGCAGCCAGCCGGGACTAGCGGTAGTTCTCTCCTACAATGAGCAGTTCTTC
.	TRBJ1-5	TRBV27	.	CASSLNPSQHQPQHF	TGTGCCAGCAGTTTAAATCCCAGCCAGCATCAGCCCCAGCATTTT
TRBD2	TRBJ2-1	TRBV7-2	.	CASSISGTPANEQFF	TGTGCCAGCAGCATTAGCGGGACCCCAGCCAATGAGCAGTTCTTC
.	TRBJ2-1	TRBV7-9	.	CATGPGEQFF	TGTGCCACCGGGCCCGGGGAGCAGTTCTTC
.	TRBJ1-1	TRBV15	.	CATSRGAQGSNTEAFF	TGTGCCACCAGCAGAGGCGCACAGGGATCGAACACTGAAGCTTTCTTT
TRBD1	TRBJ2-7	TRBV7-8	.	CASSTGRGQGFLGQYF	TGTGCCAGCAGCACGGGGCGGGGACAGGGGTTTCTTGGGCAGTACTTC
TRBD1	TRBJ1-5	TRBV23-1	.	CASSQPRKTGALRGNQPQHF	TGCGCCAGCAGTCAACCCCGAAAGACAGGGGCTCTTAGGGGCAATCAGCCCCAGCATTTT
.	TRBJ1-2	TRBV28	.	CASSLYGTVYGYTF	TGTGCCAGCAGTTTATATGGGACGGTCTATGGCTACACCTTC
TRBD1	TRBJ2-2	TRBV7-6	.	CASSLFAGTGNTGELFF	TGTGCCAGCAGCTTATTTGCCGGGACAGGGAACACCGGGGAGCTGTTTTTT
.	TRBJ1-3	TRBV28	.	CASSLWTVWAGNTIYF	TGTGCCAGCAGTCTCTGGACAGTGTGGGCTGGAAACACCATATATTTT
.	TRBJ2-7	TRBV11-2	.	CASSLGTDSYEQYF	TGTGCCAGCAGCCTCGGGACCGACTCCTACGAGCAGTACTTC
.	TRBJ2-7	TRBV5-6	.	CASSGLPEGGISYEQYF	TGTGCCAGCAGTGGGTTACCGGAAGGGGGAATATCCTACGAGCAGTACTTC
.	TRBJ1-4	TRBV29-1	.	CSVESGERGKLFF	TGCAGCGTTGAGAGCGGAGAAAGAGGAAAACTGTTTTTT
TRBD1	TRBJ1-2	TRBV6-5	.	CASSYSRQGAAYGYTF	TGTGCCAGCAGTTACTCGAGACAGGGGGCGGCCTATGGCTACACCTTC
.	TRBJ2-3	TRBV20-1	.	CSARGDTQYF	TGCAGTGCTAGAGGGGATACGCAGTATTTT